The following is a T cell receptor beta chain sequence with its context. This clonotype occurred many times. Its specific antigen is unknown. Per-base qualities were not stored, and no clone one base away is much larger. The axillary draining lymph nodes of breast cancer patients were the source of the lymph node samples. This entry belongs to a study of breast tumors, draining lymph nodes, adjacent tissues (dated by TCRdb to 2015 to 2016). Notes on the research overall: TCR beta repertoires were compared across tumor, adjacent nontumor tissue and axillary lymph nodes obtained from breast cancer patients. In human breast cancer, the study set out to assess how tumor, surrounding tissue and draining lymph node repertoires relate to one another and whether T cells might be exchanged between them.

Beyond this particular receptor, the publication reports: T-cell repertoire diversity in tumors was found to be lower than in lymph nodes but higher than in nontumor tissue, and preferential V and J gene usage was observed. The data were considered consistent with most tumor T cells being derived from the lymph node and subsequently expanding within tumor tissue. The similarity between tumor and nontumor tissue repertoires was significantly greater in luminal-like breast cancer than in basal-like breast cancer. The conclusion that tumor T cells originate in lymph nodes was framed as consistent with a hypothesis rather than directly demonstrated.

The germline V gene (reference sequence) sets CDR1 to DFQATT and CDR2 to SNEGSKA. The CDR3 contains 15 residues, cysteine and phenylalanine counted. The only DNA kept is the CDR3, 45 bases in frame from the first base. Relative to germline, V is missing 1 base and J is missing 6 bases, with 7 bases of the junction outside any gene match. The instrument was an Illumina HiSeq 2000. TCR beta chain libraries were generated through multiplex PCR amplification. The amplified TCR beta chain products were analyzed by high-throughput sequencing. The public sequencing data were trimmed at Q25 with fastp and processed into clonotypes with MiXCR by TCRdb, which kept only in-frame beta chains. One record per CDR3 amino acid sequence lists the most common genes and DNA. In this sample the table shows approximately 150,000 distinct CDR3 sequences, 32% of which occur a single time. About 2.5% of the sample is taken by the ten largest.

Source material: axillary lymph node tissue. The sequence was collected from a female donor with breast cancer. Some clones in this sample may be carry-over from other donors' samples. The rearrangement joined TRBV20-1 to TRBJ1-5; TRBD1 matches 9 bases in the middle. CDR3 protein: CSARAGGQGSQPQHF. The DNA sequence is TGCAGTGCTAGAGCCGGGGGACAGGGAAGTCAGCCCCAGCATTTT.